Included here is one TCR beta chain sequence, with context. Original processing methods: How many nucleated cells were present was estimated from reference gene primer amplification. TCRdb's table, derived via immunoSEQ multiplex PCR, lists solely in-frame clones and lacks some. D and trimming come from the DNA, and the V and J calls and clone size come from that table. The table has 30,000 to 35,000 clones, less than 80% seen once. These data come from a study of blood T cell repertoires in COVID-19. Study details: Nucleic acid was either cDNA or gDNA, and it came from T cells, B-cell-depleted T cells, or PBMCs.

Germline V CDR1 and CDR2: SGHNT, YENEEA. This CDR3 has 12 residues. Trimming shortened V by 0 bases and J by 11 bases, and 8 bases separated the two germline ends. This rearrangement joins TRBV11-3 to TRBJ2-1; D gene unclear. The TCR comes from a man aged 80 or over with acute or convalescent COVID-19. The sample taken for sequencing was peripheral blood. CDR3 sequence reads: CASSLEEEQQFF. In DNA form, the CDR3 reads TGTGCCAGCAGCTTAGAAGAGGAGCAGCAGTTCTTC.